This entry features one TCR beta chain sequence. The CDR3 runs 13 residues. Germline CDR1 reads PRHDT; CDR2 reads FYEKMQ (reference sequence). With V trimmed by 4 bases and J by 8 bases, 6 bases remained unmatched. These data are taken from a study of T cell responses to AZD1222 COVID-19 vaccine. Study-level information: Second-dose intervals near 4 or 12 weeks were combined.

Some clones are missing from TCRdb's copy, which holds only in-frame ones; the method was immunoSEQ multiplex PCR. Found here are roughly 190,000 clones, approximately 91% of them singletons; the top ten hold 0.75% to 1%. Specimen: peripheral blood, collected on day 0 of AZD1222 vaccination. This receptor was taken from an adult in good health. This chain uses TRBV13 with TRBJ1-2; TRBD1 aligns across 8 bases. CDR3 coding DNA: TGTGCCAGCAGCTCCAGGGGGCTCGGGGGCTACACCTTC. Its translation is CASSSRGLGGYTF.